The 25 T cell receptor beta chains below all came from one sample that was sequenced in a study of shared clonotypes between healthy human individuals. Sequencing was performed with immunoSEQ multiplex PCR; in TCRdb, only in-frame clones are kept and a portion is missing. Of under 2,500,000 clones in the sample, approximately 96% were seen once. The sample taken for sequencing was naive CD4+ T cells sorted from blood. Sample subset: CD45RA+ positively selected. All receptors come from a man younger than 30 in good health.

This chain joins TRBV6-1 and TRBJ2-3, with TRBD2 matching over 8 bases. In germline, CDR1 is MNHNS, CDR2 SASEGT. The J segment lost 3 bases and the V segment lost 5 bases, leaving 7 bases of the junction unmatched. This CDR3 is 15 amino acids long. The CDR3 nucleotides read TGTGCCAGCAGTTTAGGACTAGCCCTAACAGATACGCAGTATTTT. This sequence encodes CASSLGLALTDTQYF.

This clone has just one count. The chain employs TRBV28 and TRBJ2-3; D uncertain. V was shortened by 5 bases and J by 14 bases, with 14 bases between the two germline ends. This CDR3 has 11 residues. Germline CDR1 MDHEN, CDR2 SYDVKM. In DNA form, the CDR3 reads TGTGCCAGCAGTCCCAGCCTAGAACGGTATTTT. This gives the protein CASSPSLERYF.

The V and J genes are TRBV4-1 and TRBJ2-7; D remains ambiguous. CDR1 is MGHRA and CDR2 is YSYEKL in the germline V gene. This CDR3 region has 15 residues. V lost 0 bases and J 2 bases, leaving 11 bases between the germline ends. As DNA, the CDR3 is TGCGCCAGCAGCCAAGATTTCACGGACCCCTACGAGCAGTACTTC. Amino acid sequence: CASSQDFTDPYEQYF.

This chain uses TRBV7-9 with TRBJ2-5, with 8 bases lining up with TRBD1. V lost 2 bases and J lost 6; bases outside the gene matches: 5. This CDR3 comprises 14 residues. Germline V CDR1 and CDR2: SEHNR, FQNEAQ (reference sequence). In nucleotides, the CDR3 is TGTGCCAGCAGCTTAAAGGGACAGGCGCAGACCCAGTACTTC. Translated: CASSLKGQAQTQYF.

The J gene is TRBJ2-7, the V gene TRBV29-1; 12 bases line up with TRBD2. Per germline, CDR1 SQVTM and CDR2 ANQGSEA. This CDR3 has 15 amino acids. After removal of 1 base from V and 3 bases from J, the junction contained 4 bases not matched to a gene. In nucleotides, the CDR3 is TGCAGCGTTGAAGGACTAGCGGGAGTGAACTACGAGCAGTACTTC. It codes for CSVEGLAGVNYEQYF.

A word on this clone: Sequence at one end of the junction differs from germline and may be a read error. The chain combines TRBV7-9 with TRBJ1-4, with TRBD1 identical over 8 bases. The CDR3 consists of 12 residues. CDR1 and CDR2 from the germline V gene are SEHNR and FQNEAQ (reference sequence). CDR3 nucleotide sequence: TGTGCCAGCAGCTTAGCGACAGGGGTCCTCGGGTTT. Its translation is CASSLATGVLGF.

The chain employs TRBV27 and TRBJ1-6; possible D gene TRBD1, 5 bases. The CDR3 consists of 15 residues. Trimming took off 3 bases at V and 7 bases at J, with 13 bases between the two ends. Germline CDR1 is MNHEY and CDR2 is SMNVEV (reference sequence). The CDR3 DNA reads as TGTGCCAGCAGTTTCTTGACAGTGGGAAATTCACCCCTCCACTTT. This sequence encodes CASSFLTVGNSPLHF.

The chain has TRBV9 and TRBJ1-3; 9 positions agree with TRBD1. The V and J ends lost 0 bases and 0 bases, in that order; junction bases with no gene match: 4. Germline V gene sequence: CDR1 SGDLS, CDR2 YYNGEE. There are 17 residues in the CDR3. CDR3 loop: CASSVVGTGNSGNTIYF. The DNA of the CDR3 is TGTGCCAGCAGCGTAGTAGGGACAGGGAACTCTGGAAACACCATATATTTT.

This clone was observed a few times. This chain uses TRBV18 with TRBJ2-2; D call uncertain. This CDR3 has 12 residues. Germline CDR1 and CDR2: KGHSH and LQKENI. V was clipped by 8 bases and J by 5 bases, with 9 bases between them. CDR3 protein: CASPKPTGELFF. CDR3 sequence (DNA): TGTGCCAGCCCGAAGCCAACCGGGGAGCTGTTTTTT.

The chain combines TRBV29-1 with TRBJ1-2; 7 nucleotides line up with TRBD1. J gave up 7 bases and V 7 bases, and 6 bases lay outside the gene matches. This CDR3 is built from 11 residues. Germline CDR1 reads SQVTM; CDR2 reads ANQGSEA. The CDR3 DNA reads TGCAGCGAGATCTCAGGGGGTGGCTACACCTTC. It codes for CSEISGGGYTF.

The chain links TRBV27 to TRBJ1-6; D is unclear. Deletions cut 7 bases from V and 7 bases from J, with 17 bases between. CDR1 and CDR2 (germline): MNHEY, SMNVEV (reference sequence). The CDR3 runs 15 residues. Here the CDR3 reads CASKTPASGNSPLHF. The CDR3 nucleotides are TGTGCCAGCAAAACCCCCGCCTCCGGGAATTCACCCCTCCACTTT.

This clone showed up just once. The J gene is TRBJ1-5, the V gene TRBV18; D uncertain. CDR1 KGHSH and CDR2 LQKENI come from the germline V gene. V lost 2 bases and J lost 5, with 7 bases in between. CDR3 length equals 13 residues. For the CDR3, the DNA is TGTGCCAGCTCACCATCCAGCTATCAGCCCCAGCATTTT. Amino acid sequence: CASSPSSYQPQHF.

DNA of the CDR3: TGTGCCAGCATGATAAGTCAGCCCCAGCATTTT. It specifies CASMISQPQHF. The V call is TRBV6-1, the J call TRBJ1-5; D is uncertain. CDR1 is MNHNS, CDR2 SASEGT, per germline. The ends were cut back, 7 bases at V and 6 bases at J, with 7 bases in the middle. The CDR3 covers 11 residues.

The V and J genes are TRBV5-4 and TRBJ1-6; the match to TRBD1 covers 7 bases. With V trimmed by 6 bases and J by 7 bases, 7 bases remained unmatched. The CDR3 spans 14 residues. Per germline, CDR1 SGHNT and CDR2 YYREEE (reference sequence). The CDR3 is CASTPGGGNSPLHF. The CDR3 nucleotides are TGTGCCAGCACCCCGGGAGGGGGCAATTCACCCCTCCACTTT.

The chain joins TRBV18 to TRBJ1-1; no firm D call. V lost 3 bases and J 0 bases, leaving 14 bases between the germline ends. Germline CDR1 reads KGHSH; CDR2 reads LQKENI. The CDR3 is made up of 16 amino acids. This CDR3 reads CASSPPLGNLNTEAFF. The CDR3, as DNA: TGTGCCAGCTCACCTCCGTTAGGTAACCTGAACACTGAAGCTTTCTTT.

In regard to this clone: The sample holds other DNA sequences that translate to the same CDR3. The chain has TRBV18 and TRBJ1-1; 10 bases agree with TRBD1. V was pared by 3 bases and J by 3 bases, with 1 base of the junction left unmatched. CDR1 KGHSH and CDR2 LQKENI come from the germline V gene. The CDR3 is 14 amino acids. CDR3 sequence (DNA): TGTGCCAGCTCACCGGGACAGGGGTACACTGAAGCTTTCTTT. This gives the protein CASSPGQGYTEAFF.

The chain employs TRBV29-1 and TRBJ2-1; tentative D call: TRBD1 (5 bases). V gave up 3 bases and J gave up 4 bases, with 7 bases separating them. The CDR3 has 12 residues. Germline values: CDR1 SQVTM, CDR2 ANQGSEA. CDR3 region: CSVEGRYNEQFF. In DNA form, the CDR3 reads TGCAGCGTTGAGGGGCGATACAATGAGCAGTTCTTC.

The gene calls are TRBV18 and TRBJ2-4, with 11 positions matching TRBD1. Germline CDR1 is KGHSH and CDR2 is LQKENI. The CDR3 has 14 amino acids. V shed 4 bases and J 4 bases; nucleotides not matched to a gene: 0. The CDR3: CASSRDRGKNIQYF. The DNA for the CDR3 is TGTGCCAGCTCACGGGACAGGGGGAAAAACATTCAGTACTTC. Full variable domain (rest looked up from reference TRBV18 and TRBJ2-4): NAGVMQNPRHLVRRRGQEARLRCSPMKGHSHVYWYRQLPEEGLKFMVYLQKENIIDESGMPKERFSAEFPKEGPSILRIQQVVRGDSAAYFCASSRDRGKNIQYFGAGTRLSVL.

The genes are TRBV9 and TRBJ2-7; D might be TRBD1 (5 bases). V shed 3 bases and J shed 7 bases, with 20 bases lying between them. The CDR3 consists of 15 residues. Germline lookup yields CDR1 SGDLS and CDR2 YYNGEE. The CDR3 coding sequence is TGTGCCAGCAGCGCGACACTTCTGACAGCCCGGGAGCAGTACTTC. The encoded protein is CASSATLLTAREQYF.

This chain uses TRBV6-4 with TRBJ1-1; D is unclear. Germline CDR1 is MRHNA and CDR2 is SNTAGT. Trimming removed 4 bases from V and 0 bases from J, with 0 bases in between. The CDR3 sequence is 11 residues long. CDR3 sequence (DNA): TGTGCCAGCAGTGTGAACACTGAAGCTTTCTTT. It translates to CASSVNTEAFF.

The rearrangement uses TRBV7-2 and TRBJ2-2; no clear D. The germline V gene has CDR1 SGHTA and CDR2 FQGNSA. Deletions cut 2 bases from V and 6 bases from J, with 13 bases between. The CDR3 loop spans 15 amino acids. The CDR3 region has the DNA TGTGCCAGCAGCTTATTGGTACCAGAGGCCGGGGAGCTGTTTTTT. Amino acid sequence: CASSLLVPEAGELFF.

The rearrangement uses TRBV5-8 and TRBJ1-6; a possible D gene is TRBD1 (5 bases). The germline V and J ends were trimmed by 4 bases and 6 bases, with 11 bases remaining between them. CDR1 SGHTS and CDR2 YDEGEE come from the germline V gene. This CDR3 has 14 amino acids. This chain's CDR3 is CASSPFGGNSPLHF. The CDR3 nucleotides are TGTGCCAGCAGCCCCTTCGGGGGTAATTCACCCCTCCACTTT.

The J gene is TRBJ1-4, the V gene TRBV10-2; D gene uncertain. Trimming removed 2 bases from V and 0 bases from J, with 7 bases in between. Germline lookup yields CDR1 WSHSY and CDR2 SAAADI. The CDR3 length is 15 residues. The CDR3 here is CASSERRATNEKLFF. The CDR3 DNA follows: TGCGCCAGCAGTGAGAGGCGAGCAACTAATGAAAAACTGTTTTTT.

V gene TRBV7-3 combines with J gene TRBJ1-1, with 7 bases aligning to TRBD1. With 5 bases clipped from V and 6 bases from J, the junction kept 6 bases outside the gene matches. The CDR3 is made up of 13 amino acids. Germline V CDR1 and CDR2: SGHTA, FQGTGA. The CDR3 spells CASSVGTAAEAFF. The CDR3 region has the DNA TGTGCCAGCAGCGTCGGGACAGCCGCTGAAGCTTTCTTT.

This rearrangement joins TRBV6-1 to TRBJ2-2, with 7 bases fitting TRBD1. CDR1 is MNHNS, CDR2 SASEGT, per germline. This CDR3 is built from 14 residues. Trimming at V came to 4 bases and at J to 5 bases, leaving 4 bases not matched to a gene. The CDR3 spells CASSVNRGTGELFF. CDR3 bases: TGTGCCAGCAGTGTCAACAGGGGTACCGGGGAGCTGTTTTTT.